This T cell receptor beta chain was identified during a study of T-cell reconstitution after alpha-beta-depleted transplantation in children. Trimming pared 1 base from V and 5 bases from J, leaving 9 bases between. CDR3 size: 13 residues. The germline V gene has CDR1 SGHTA and CDR2 FQGNSA. Study findings and constraints: A year post-transplant, T-cell counts and diversity derived mostly from newly produced T cells. Several hundred graft clones that had expanded were reportedly the source of alpha-beta T cells about two months after transplant.

This clonotype has at least ten counts. Its antigen remains unknown. During its preparation, the TCRbeta library received unique molecular identifiers. TCRdb reanalysed the PCR reads using MiXCR and keeps one entry per CDR3 protein. The profile shows 40,000 to 60,000 distinct CDR3 sequences, about 10% of them singletons. Sequencing was performed on PBMCs, mostly from graft donor cells, taken 60 days after TCRalphabeta/CD19-depleted stem cell transplant. The sequence was obtained from a male patient aged 2 to 10 who had a stem cell transplant for chronic granulomatous disease, so the T cells may come from the graft donor. V is TRBV7-2 and J is TRBJ2-7; D remains unclear. The CDR3 spells CASSLVSSNEQYF. DNA for the CDR3: TGTGCCAGCAGCTTAGTCAGTAGTAACGAGCAGTACTTC.